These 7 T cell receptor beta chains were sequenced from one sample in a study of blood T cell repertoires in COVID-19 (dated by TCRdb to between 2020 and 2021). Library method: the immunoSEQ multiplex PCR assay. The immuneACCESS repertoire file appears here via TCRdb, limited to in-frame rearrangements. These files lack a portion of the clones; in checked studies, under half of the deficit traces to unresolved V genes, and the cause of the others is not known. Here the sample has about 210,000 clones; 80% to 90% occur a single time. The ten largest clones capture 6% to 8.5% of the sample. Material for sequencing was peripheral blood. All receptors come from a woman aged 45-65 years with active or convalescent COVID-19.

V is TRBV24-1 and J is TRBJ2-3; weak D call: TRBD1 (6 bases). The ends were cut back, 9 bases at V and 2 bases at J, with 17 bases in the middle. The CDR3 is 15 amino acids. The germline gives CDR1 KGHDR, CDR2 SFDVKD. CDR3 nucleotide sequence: TGTGCCACCGCAGGAACAGGGTTGGTCACAGATACGCAGTATTTT. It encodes CATAGTGLVTDTQYF.

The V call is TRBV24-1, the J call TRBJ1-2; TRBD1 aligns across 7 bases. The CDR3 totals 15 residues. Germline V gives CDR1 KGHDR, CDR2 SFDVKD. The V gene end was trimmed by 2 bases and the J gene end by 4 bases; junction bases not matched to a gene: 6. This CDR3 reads CATSDSLDRSYGYTF. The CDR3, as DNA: TGTGCCACCAGTGATTCGCTGGACAGGAGCTATGGCTACACCTTC.

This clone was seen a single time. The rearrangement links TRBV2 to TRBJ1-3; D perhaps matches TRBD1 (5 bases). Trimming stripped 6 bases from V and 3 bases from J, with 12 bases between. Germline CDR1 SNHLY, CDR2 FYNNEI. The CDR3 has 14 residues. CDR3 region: CASRSGLLGNTIYF. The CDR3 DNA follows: TGTGCCAGCAGGTCAGGGCTACTTGGAAACACCATATATTTT.

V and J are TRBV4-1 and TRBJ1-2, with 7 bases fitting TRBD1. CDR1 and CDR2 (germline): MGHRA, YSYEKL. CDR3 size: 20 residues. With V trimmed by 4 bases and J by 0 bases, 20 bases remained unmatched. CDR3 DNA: TGCGCCAGCAGCCCCTCCTCTACAGGGGCTAGCTCTGGGGCTAACTATGGCTACACCTTC. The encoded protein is CASSPSSTGASSGANYGYTF.

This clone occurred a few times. CDR3 sequence: CASSLLGGYEQYV. The CDR3 coding sequence is TGTGCCAGCAGCTTACTAGGCGGCTACGAGCAGTACGTC. The chain carries TRBV7-9 and TRBJ2-7; no clear D gene. V shed 2 bases and J shed 3 bases, with 8 bases lying between them. The CDR3 has 13 residues. Germline V lookup: CDR1 SEHNR, CDR2 FQNEAQ (reference sequence).

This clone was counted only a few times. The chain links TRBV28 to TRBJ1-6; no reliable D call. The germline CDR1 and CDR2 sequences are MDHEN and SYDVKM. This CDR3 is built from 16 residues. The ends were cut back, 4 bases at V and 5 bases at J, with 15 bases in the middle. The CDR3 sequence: CASSSPPALDNSPLHF. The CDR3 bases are TGTGCCAGCAGTTCTCCTCCCGCTTTAGATAATTCACCCCTCCACTTT.

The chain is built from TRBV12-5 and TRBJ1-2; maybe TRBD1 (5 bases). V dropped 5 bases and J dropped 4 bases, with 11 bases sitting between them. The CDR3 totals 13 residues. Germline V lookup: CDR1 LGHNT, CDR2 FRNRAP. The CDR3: CASGLTGGYGYTF. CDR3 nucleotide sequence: TGTGCTAGTGGTCTTACGGGGGGCTATGGCTACACCTTC.